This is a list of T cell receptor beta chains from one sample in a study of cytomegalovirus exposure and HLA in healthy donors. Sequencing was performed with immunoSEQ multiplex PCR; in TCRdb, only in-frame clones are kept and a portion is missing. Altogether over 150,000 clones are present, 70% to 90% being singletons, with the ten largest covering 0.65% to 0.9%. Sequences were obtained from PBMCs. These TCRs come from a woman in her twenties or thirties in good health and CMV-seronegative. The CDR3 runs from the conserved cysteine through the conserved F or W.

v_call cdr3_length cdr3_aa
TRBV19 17 CASLETPLGAPAGELFF
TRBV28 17 CASSATADGQGHYGYTF
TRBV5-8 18 CASTVELTSGYAYNEQFF
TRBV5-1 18 CASSLDYSSPESNNEQFF
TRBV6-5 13 CASRDTMNTEAFF
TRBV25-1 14 CASSDRKTYNEQFF
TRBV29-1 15 CSVEGRVRTSYGYTF
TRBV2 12 CASIRDYYEQYF
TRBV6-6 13 CASSYGAGAGAFF
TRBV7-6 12 CASSLWRDTQYF
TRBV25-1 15 CASSGTGTGSSPLHF
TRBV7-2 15 CASSSRDTFLYEQYF
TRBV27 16 CASSSRTSGRAREQYF
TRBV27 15 CASSVYGGVGQPQHF
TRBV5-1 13 CASRREPGNTIYF
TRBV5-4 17 CASSKGLAGVNTGELFF
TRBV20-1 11 CSAQTGYEQYF
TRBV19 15 CASSIGVGWTVEAFF
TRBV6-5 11 CASWQNTEAFF
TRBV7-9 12 CASRWDSEKLFF
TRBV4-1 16 CASSQAQGAPNQPQHF
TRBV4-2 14 CASSPLDRANGYTF
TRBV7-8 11 CASRSVQTQYF
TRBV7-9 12 CSSSLPPYEQYF
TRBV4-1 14 CASSQLAKKNEQFF
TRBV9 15 CASSGDSLVNTEAFF
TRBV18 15 CASSPETGLAYEQYF
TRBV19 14 CASSTIPGGGEQYF
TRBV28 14 CASSFLPTNTEAFF
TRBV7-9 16 CASSSGLAGAQETQYF
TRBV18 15 CASSASQGSVSPLHF
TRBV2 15 CASRGRDYPYNEQFF
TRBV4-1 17 CASSRRSGELSYNEQFF
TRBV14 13 CASSHKRGTEAFF
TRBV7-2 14 CASSLGGGNQPQHF
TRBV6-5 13 CATRTGLTYEQYF
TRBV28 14 CASSLRGALAGYTF